This TCR beta chain originates from a study of cytomegalovirus exposure and HLA in healthy donors (dated by TCRdb to the late 2010s). Regarding the complete study: An earlier analysis of under 600 of the donors reported 250 to 300 Gb of sequence data and 120 million or so unique TCR beta sequences from some 180 million T cells. An early release covering roughly 600 HLA-typed donors comprised about 300 gigabases of sequencing data and around 85 million unique TCR sequences. Among the 398 genotyped donors, approximately 81% belonged to the genetic ancestry cluster associated with self-reported Caucasian donors. The study aimed to test whether signatures of past pathogen exposure could be identified by cataloging public T cell receptors. The study used immunosequencing to profile the T cell repertoires of several hundred subjects and linked those repertoires to cytomegalovirus serostatus. A separate validation cohort of some 130 different subjects was used in addition to the approximately 700-subject first cohort. To predict cytomegalovirus infection status, the study combined high-throughput TCR immunosequencing, statistical association of individual TCRs with disease status, and machine learning. A later analysis re-analyzed previously published TCR beta repertoires from 500 to 700 donors and added high-resolution HLA genotyping to study TCR occurrence patterns. In the later analysis, no new phenotypic data were used to find candidate immune exposures; instead, reliance was placed on TCR beta sequences and their occurrence across donors. An earlier analysis of some 600 of the donors applied high-throughput TCR beta sequencing to assess whether each TCR beta V gene segment acted as functional or pseudogenic. Donor age, sex, ethnicity and CMV serostatus were compiled together with the repertoire data. Genome-wide SNP genotypes for about three fifths of the roughly 670 donors were used in a later genetic analysis, which treated that subset as a discovery cohort. All discovery cohort repertoires had been generated using a single sequencing platform. HLA typing covered class I and class II loci at four-digit resolution. The number of typed donors differed by locus: roughly 629-630 for A, B, C, DRB1 and DQB1; 500 to 550 for DQA1; over 600 for DPA1; and 400 to 480 for DPB1. Because of strong linkage in the cohort, roughly 5 DR-DQ haplotypes were treated as single units for association and clustering. Among around 400 genotyped donors of the cohort, an average of around 250,000 unique TCR beta nucleotide sequences was sequenced per donor, of which roughly 17% were non-productive. Study-wide findings and limitations: V-gene and J-gene trimming of TCR beta chains was associated with a missense DCLRE1C variant in a later genetic analysis, and the association was replicated in an independent cohort. In a later analysis, the rate of TCR association differed among HLA loci, with DRB1 alleles having the most associated TCRs and HLA-C alleles having the fewest. A later analysis found that HLA-associated TCR beta chains were more clonally expanded and had lower generation probabilities than equally common non-associated chains. CMV serostatus was the only immune exposure information available for the cohort. A total of 164 TCR beta chains were listed by the study as associated with cytomegalovirus. A further reported finding was that TCR beta sequences accurately predicted the HLA-A and HLA-B alleles for most subjects in the first cohort. Presence/absence analyses assumed roughly uniform sequencing depth across donors, an assumption that may not hold. When HLA alleles, especially DR and DQ, strongly co-occurred, TCR associations were difficult to assign to individual alleles. Specific HLA alleles were associated with 15,000 to 20,000 TCR beta sequences at a false discovery rate of 0.05 in a later analysis. Across donors, most TCR sequences were observed very rarely, whereas some public TCRs were present in many individuals. Linkage disequilibrium might explain the correlated functional status among segregating V segments, but an unknown experimental factor could not be excluded. Most CMV-associated TCR beta chains appeared to be HLA-restricted in a later analysis, and the HLA associations seemed to be driven largely by CMV exposure. It was suggested by the authors that the approach could potentially be generalized to other disease states and immunological phenotypes. In vitro tests confirmed that a few of the cytomegalovirus-associated TCR beta chains recognize cytomegalovirus antigens. This cohort had only TCR beta chains sequenced, and the lack of alpha or paired-chain data limited which features could be detected. In both the original and validation cohorts, the classifier was reported to diagnose cytomegalovirus status with high specificity and sensitivity. According to a later genetic analysis, donors in an Asian-associated ancestry cluster had fewer N-insertions in productive TCRs than the approximately 610-donor mean. The earlier analysis of some 540 of the donors excluded some 16 rarely observed V segments, including chromosome 9 orphons, because counts were too low. A group of highly shared sequence variants was considered likely to be a technical artifact of the sequencing pipeline. Because the 87-base-pair reads could not distinguish some IMGT-functional V segments, including TRBV6-2 and TRBV6-3, those segments were excluded. In an earlier analysis of over 550 of the donors, most TCR beta V segments were observed in productive rearrangements about 90% or about 30% of the time, broadly matching IMGT annotations. HLA typing was unavailable for some donors at each locus, so association tests used only the typed subset. A later analysis reported that several top co-occurrence clusters appeared linked to parvovirus B19, influenza, CMV and Epstein-Barr virus.

CDR1 GTSNPN and CDR2 SVGIG are derived from the germline V gene (reference sequence). From the cysteine through the phenylalanine, the CDR3 covers 14 amino acids. The retained sequence is limited to the CDR3, 42 bases, with the frame set at the first base. The trim is 2 bases for V and 5 bases for J, with a gap of 14 bases between the germline ends. The cohort consisted of fewer than 700 healthy bone marrow donors. At the time of sampling, all cohort members were nominally healthy, though unrecorded immune exposures were likely present. The donor was CMV seronegative and was included in the group of a few hundred seronegative cohort members. Every donor gave a peripheral blood sample, and the peripheral blood mononuclear cells from that sample were used for TCR beta sequencing. The Qiagen DNeasy Blood Extraction Kit was used to extract genomic DNA from the blood cell samples. Library prep was done by the immunoSEQ multiplex PCR assay. For the multiplex PCR, a mixture combining 60 forward primers for TCR Vbeta segments and 13 reverse primers for TCR Jbeta segments was used. Amplification of the CDR3 region of rearranged TCR beta genes was performed with a multiplex PCR assay on genomic DNA. Amplified TCR beta libraries were sequenced as 87-base-pair reads on the Illumina HiSeq System. For the original study's pipeline: A later analysis counted 75 million to 100 million unique TCR beta chains across the 550 to 700 repertoires, and approximately 11 million of these chains were shared by at least two donors. Raw reads were error-corrected and collapsed into unique sequences by a nearest-neighbor algorithm in which closely related sequences were merged to remove PCR and sequencing errors. V, D and J gene segments were assigned by aligning CDR3 sequences to IMGT reference sequences. For a sequence to be retained, at least a six-nucleotide match to both a V gene segment and a J gene segment was required. Rearrangements were classified as productive when the CDR3 lacked stop codons and remained in frame with V and J, and all other rearrangements were classified as non-productive. CDR3 was defined according to IMGT convention as the region running from the second conserved V-encoded cysteine to the conserved J-encoded phenylalanine. In an earlier analysis of approximately 590 of the donors, sequences lacking an unambiguous match to a single V gene segment were excluded. In an earlier analysis of some 590 of the donors, V segments were called functional above 56.7% productive rearrangements and were called segregating when the between-donor standard deviation exceeded 5%. A statistical classification framework was developed to diagnose cytomegalovirus status using the catalog of TCR beta chain sequences. A later analysis assigned V and J genes by comparing TCR nucleotide sequences with IMGT/GENE-DB human TR gene sequences. Using the TCRdist pipeline, a later analysis assigned CDR3 sequences along with most-parsimonious VDJ recombination scenarios. A later analysis defined each TCR beta chain by its CDR3 amino acid sequence plus V-gene family, and excluded reads lacking a unique V-gene family. In a later analysis, 550 to 650 highly shared, low-generation-probability nucleotide sequences were removed to address suspected cross-contamination and a sequencing artifact. In a later analysis, a clonal expansion index was calculated for each public chain from normalized within-repertoire ranks of inferred template counts. In a later analysis, generation probabilities were computed using a VDJ recombination model fitted to out-of-frame rearrangements, and the results were checked against IGoR. A later analysis scored TCR-TCR, TCR-HLA and TCR-CMV co-occurrence with hypergeometric tests, applying a repertoire-size bias correction to TCR pairs. In a later analysis, false discovery rates were estimated by permuting HLA or CMV assignments 20 times. In a later analysis, co-occurring TCRs were grouped with DBSCAN, and TCRdist sequence similarity was added when clustering was performed within HLA-allele-positive subsets. Repertoires with fewer than 30,000 or more than 120,000 public chains, plus five repertoires with anomalous nucleotide sharing, were excluded from co-occurrence clustering. Imported from immuneACCESS, the table was reduced by TCRdb to in-frame sequences with V and J called. These copies leave out some clones; in studies compared against another copy, an unresolved V gene accounts for under half, and the cause of the remainder is not known. That table is the source of V, J and clone size, and D and trimming were worked out from the DNA. The sample data list about 110,000 clones, and 60% to 80% of these were observed just once. 2.5% to 3.5% of the sample rests with the top ten.

About this clone: Its recognized antigen is unknown. Base qualities are not at hand, and no much larger clone is one base apart.

This sequence uses TRBV30 and TRBJ2-3; tentative D gene TRBD2, with 6 bases matching. The TCR originated in a man aged 30-40 years in good health and CMV-seronegative. What was sequenced was PBMCs. CDR3 sequence: CAWSFGGNEDTQYF. The nucleotides are TGTGCCTGGAGTTTTGGCGGGAATGAAGATACGCAGTATTTT.